The sequence of this T cell receptor beta chain was determined in a study of cytomegalovirus exposure and HLA in healthy donors. In the case of this clone: Its specificity is not known.

At sampling all donors were nominally healthy, likely with unrecorded immune exposures. In germline, CDR1 is SGHAT, CDR2 FQNNGV. The CDR3 covers 15 residues. Unmatched junction bases numbered 9, after V lost 5 bases and J lost 4 bases. It was with 60 Vbeta and 13 Jbeta primers that the PCR ran. Repertoires were generated with immunoSEQ multiplex PCR, while TCRdb's copy carries only in-frame clones and drops some. Here the sample spans approximately 120,000 clones, over 15% being singletons. General study results and limits: The analysis excluded some indistinguishable V segments, including TRBV6-2 and TRBV6-3. Later analysis identified several of the most significant clusters that appeared linked to common viral pathogens. Researchers reported that a few CMV-associated chains were confirmed in vitro as CMV antigen-specific.

Sequenced input: PBMCs. The sequence came from a female donor in good health and CMV-seropositive. The chain combines TRBV11-2 with TRBJ2-7, with TRBD2 matching over 9 bases. The CDR3 region is CASSAATSGDYEQYF. DNA of the CDR3: TGTGCCAGCAGCGCCGCGACTAGCGGTGATTACGAGCAGTACTTC. Drawing the rest from reference TRBV11-2 and TRBJ2-7, the complete variable domain is EAGVAQSPRYKIIEKRQSVAFWCNPISGHATLYWYQQILGQGPKLLIQFQNNGVVDDSQLPKDRFSAERLKGVDSTLKIQPAKLEDSAVYLCASSAATSGDYEQYFGPGTRLTVT.